This is a list of T cell receptor beta chains from one sample in a study of cytomegalovirus exposure and HLA in healthy donors. Sequencing used immunoSEQ multiplex PCR; TCRdb keeps in-frame clones, though not all of them. The sample shows approximately 220,000 clones, approximately 87% of them seen only once. The sequencing input was PBMCs. Source of these receptors: a man between 18 and 35 years old in good health and CMV-seronegative. The CDR3 runs from the conserved cysteine through the conserved F or W. A D gene is named only where the DNA matches it firmly. Clone sizes are given selectively: once, few, many, or a class where the clone is expanded.

abundance | j_gene | v_gene | d_gene | CDR3aa | CDR3nt
. | TRBJ1-1 | TRBV28 | . | CASSFEGRDTEAFF | TGTGCCAGCAGTTTTGAGGGCCGGGACACTGAAGCTTTCTTT
few | TRBJ1-2 | TRBV19 | . | CASSLTAGNYGYTF | TGTGCCAGTAGTCTCACAGCTGGTAACTATGGCTACACCTTC
. | TRBJ2-5 | TRBV5-1 | . | CASSLGGGEEETQYF | TGCGCCAGCAGCTTGGGCGGCGGGGAGGAAGAGACCCAGTACTTC
. | TRBJ2-5 | TRBV4-3 | . | CASSRLSTCSLTLQETQYF | TGCGCCAGCAGTCGTTTGTCCACCTGCTCGCTCACTCTCCAAGAGACCCAGTACTTC
. | TRBJ1-6 | TRBV2 | TRBD1 | CASSPRQGENSPLHF | TGTGCCAGCAGTCCGCGACAGGGGGAGAATTCACCCCTCCACTTT
. | TRBJ2-7 | TRBV2 | . | CASSDGGFSYEQYF | TGTGCCAGCAGTGATGGGGGGTTCTCCTACGAGCAGTACTTC
. | TRBJ2-1 | TRBV9 | TRBD2 | CASSVESGLAGVGYNEQFF | TGTGCCAGCAGCGTAGAGTCTGGACTAGCGGGAGTGGGCTACAATGAGCAGTTCTTC
. | TRBJ2-7 | TRBV18 | TRBD1 | CASATGTGSYEQYF | TGTGCCAGCGCCACCGGGACAGGATCCTACGAGCAGTACTTC
. | TRBJ2-4 | TRBV19 | . | CASSMGAGAKNIQYF | TGTGCCAGTAGTATGGGCGCGGGGGCCAAAAACATTCAGTACTTC
. | TRBJ1-5 | TRBV19 | . | CASSIFPRVGNQPQHF | TGTGCCAGTAGTATATTCCCCCGGGTGGGCAATCAGCCCCAGCATTTT